This T cell receptor (beta chain) appears in the sequencing data of a study of Graves' ophthalmopathy and Graves' hyperthyroidism (dated by TCRdb to the late 2010s). Study-level background: Peripheral blood samples were taken at the time of initial diagnosis, before any treatment was given. TCR beta repertoire signatures were used to distinguish Graves' ophthalmopathy from Graves' hyperthyroidism and to predict progression to ophthalmopathy. In total, over 130 blood samples were TCR-sequenced: 40 to 45 ophthalmopathy, roughly 77 hyperthyroidism and roughly 17 hyperthyroidism-to-ophthalmopathy patients. A discovery set of more than 90 patients (roughly 41 ophthalmopathy, approximately 58 stable hyperthyroidism) was enrolled to explore V-J signatures distinguishing ophthalmopathy from hyperthyroidism. An independent validation cohort comprised roughly 20 hyperthyroidism patients and 15 to 17 patients who later progressed from hyperthyroidism to ophthalmopathy. In over 5 hyperthyroidism patients, the T-cell repertoire of thyroid tissue was compared with the T-cell repertoire of blood. Following sample collection, hyperthyroidism patients were given methimazole at a starting dose of 30 mg daily, and ophthalmopathy patients were given high-dose intravenous methylprednisolone. The roughly 90 discovery patients were divided at random into training and test sets in a 7:3 ratio.

V was cut back by 7 bases and J by 4 bases, leaving a gap of 13 bases between them. From the cysteine through the phenylalanine, the CDR3 covers 13 amino acids. Of all the DNA, just the CDR3 is kept, 39 bases in frame from base 1. CDR1 and CDR2 (MNHEY, SVGAGI) derive from the germline V gene. Overall results and qualifications from the work: No statistical method was used to set the sample size in advance, and the investigators knew which group each participant was assigned to. Among expanded thyroid clonotypes with frequency above 0.001, most also showed up in blood, which suggests that blood repertoires may reflect the thyroid immune response. In validation, the model predicted ophthalmopathy progression with about 70% sensitivity and 72% to 80% specificity; 12 predicted patients were CT-confirmed with GO in a median of 6.5 months. The 13-signature model separated ophthalmopathy from stable hyperthyroidism with roughly 90% sensitivity and less than 83% specificity in cross-validation, and 80%/75% in the test set.

This clonotype was counted between two and nine times. Its antigen remains unidentified. Per-nucleotide qualities are absent, and no much larger clonotype sits a single base away. Hyperthyroidism was defined as stable when no progression to ophthalmopathy occurred within 18 months of follow-up. Hyperthyroidism patients were newly diagnosed, were aged 18 to 65 years, and had a disease duration under 2 months. Patients with other autoimmune diseases, uncontrolled infections, pregnancy or lactation were excluded. Clinical symptoms, serum thyroxine, TRAb, thyroid ultrasound and orbital computed tomography formed the basis of the diagnosis. Ficoll-Paque density gradient centrifugation was used to isolate PBMCs from about 9.4 ml of fresh peripheral blood. Total RNA was extracted using Trizol reagent, and RNA quality was checked on an Agilent 2100 Bioanalyzer. For repertoire sequencing, TCR beta CDR3 regions were amplified from RNA transcripts. The first round was an RT-PCR using HTBI primers with the Qiagen OneStep RT-PCR kit, and this first round was followed by a second-round multiplex PCR, then size selection and purification. Sequencing of the libraries was carried out on an Illumina HiSeq2000 in paired-end mode with 100 bp reads. From the authors' description of their analysis: Reads were processed with SOAPnuke, discarding reads with adapters, uncalled bases, mean Phred below 15, or no exact constant-primer or identifier match. High-quality paired reads were merged with COPE v1.2.5. Clonotypes were defined as unique nucleotide sequences and were aligned to IMGT TRB V, D and J references using MiTCR v1.1. Only V-J combinations with frequency above 0.0001 were analysed, covering approximately 99% of repertoires. For each V-J combination, a TCR clonal expansion and chaos score was defined as the ratio of F50 clonal expansion to chaos observed in the TCRdist matrix. Welch's t-statistics and random forest were used to reduce features to about a dozen V-J combinations, which were fed into a naive Bayes classifier. The similarity between thyroid and blood repertoires was quantified using the Morisita-Horn index. The public sequencing data were trimmed at Q25 with fastp and processed into clonotypes with MiXCR by TCRdb, which kept only in-frame beta chains. For every CDR3 protein sequence, its rows merge into one entry that carries the most common genes and DNA. These V and J calls derive from TCRdb rather than the authors' analysis. This sample gives about 620,000 distinct CDR3 sequences in total; 22% of them show up just once. More than 5.5% of the sample belongs to the ten largest clones.

Rearrangement joined TRBV6-5 to TRBJ2-5; no D segment can be confidently identified. The sequence was collected from a woman under 30 with stable Graves' hyperthyroidism. Some clones in this sample may be carry-over from other donors' samples. Donor details come from another sample of the same person, matched by shared clones. Sample: peripheral blood. Here is the DNA: TGTGCCAGCACTTTCGGTCGCGGAGAGACCCAGTACTTC. Its protein product is CASTFGRGETQYF.